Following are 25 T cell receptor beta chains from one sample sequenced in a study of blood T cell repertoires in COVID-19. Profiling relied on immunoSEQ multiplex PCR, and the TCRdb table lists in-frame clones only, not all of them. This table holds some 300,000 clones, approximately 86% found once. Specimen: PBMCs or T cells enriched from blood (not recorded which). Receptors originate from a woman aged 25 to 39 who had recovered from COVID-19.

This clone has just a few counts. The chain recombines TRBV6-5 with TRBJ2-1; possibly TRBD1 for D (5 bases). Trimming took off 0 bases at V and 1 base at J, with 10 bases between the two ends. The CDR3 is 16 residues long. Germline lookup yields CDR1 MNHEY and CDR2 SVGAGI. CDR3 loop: CASSYSGKGSYNEQFF. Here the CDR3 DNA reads TGTGCCAGCAGTTACTCTGGCAAGGGGTCCTACAATGAGCAGTTCTTC.

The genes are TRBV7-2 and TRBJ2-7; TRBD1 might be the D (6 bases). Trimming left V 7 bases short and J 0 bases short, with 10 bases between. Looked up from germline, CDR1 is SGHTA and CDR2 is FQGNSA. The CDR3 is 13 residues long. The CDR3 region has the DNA TGTGCCAGCACTTTAGGGGGCTCCTACGAGCAGTACTTC. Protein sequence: CASTLGGSYEQYF.

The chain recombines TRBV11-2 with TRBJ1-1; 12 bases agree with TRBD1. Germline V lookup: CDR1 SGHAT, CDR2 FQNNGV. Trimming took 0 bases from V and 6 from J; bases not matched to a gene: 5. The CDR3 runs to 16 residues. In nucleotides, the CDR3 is TGTGCCAGCAGCTTAGATAGGGGACAGGGGGCGTCTGAAGCTTTCTTT. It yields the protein CASSLDRGQGASEAFF.

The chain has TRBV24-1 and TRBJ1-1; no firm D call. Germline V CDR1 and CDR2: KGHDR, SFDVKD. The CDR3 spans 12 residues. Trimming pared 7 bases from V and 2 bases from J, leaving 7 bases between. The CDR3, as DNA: TGTGCCACCAGGGGAGATAACACTGAAGCTTTCTTT. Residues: CATRGDNTEAFF.

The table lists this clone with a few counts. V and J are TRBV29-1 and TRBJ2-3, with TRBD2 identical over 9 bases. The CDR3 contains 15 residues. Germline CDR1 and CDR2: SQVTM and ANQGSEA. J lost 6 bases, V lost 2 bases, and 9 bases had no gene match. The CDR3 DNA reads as TGCAGCGTTGAAAAGGCGGGGACTAGCAGGGATACGCAGTATTTT. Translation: CSVEKAGTSRDTQYF.

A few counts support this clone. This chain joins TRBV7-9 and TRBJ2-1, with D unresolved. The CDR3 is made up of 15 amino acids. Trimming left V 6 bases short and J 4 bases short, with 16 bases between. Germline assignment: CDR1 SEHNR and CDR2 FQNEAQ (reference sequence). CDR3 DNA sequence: TGTGCCAGCAGTTACGAAACCCTCACTTACAATGAGCAGTTCTTC. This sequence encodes CASSYETLTYNEQFF.

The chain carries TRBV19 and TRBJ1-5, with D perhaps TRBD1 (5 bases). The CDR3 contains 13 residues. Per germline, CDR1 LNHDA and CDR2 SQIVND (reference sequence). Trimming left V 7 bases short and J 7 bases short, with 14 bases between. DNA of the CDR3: TGTGCCAGTACCAATACGCCAGGGCAGCCCCAGCATTTT. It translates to CASTNTPGQPQHF.

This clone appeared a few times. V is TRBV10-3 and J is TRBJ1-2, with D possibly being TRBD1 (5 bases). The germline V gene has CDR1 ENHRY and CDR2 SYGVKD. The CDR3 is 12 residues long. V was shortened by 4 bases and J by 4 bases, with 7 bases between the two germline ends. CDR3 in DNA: TGTGCCATCAGTGGGACAAGCTATGGCTACACCTTC. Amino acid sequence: CAISGTSYGYTF.

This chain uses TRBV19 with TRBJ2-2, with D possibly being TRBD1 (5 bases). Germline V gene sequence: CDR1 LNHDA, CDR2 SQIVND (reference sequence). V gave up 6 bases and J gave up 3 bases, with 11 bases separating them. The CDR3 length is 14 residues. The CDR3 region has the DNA TGTGCCAGTAGACAGGCTACCCACACCGGGGAGCTGTTTTTT. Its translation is CASRQATHTGELFF.

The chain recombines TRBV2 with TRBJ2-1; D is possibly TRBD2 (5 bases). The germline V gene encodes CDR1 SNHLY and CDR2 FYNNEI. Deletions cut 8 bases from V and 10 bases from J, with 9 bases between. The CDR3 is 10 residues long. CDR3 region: CASGGPEQFF. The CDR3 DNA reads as TGTGCCAGCGGAGGTCCGGAGCAGTTCTTC.

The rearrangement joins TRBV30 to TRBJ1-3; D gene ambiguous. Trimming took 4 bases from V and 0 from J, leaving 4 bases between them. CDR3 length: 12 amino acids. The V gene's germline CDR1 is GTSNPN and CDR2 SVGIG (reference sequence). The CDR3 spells CAWIHSGNTIYF. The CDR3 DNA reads TGTGCCTGGATCCACTCTGGAAACACCATATATTTT.

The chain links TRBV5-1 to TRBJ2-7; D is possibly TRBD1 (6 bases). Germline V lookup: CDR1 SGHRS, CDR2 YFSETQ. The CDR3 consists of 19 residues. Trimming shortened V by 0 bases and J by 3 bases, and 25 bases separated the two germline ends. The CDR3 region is CASSLAGPHTGPIGYEQYF. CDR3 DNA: TGCGCCAGCAGCTTGGCCGGTCCCCACACAGGGCCGATCGGCTACGAGCAGTACTTC. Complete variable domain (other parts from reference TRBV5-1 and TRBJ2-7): KAGVTQTPRYLIKTRGQQVTLSCSPISGHRSVSWYQQTPGQGLQFLFEYFSETQRNKGNFPGRFSGRQFSNSRSEMNVSTLELGDSALYLCASSLAGPHTGPIGYEQYFGPGTRLTVT.

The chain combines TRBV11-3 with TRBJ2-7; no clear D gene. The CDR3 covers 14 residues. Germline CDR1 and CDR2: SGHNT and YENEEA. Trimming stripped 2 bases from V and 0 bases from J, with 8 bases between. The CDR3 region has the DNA TGTGCCAGCAGCTTAACTGCTAGCTCCTACGAGCAGTACTTC. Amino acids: CASSLTASSYEQYF. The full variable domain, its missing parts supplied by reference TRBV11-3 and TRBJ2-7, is EAGVVQSPRYKIIEKKQPVAFWCNPISGHNTLYWYLQNLGQGPELLIRYENEEAVDDSQLPKDRFSAERLKGVDSTLKIQPAELGDSAVYLCASSLTASSYEQYFGPGTRLTVT.

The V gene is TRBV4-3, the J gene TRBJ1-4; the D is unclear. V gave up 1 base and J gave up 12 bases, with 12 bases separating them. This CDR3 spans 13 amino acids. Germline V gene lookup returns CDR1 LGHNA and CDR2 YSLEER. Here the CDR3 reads CASSQVGVSELFF. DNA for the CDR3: TGCGCCAGCAGCCAAGTTGGTGTTTCGGAACTGTTTTTT.

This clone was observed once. CDR3 loop: CATQPDPGQGPDTQYF. The DNA for the CDR3 is TGTGCCACGCAGCCGGATCCGGGACAGGGCCCAGATACGCAGTATTTT. The rearrangement uses TRBV10-3 and TRBJ2-3; 9 positions agree with TRBD1. Germline CDR1 is ENHRY and CDR2 is SYGVKD. This CDR3 has 16 residues. With V trimmed by 10 bases and J by 4 bases, 15 bases remained unmatched.

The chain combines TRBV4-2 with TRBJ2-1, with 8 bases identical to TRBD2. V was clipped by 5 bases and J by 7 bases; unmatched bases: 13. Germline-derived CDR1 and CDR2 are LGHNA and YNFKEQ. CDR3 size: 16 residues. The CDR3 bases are TGTGCCAGCAGCTCACCGGACTTAACGGGAGGGAATGAGCAGTTCTTC. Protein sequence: CASSSPDLTGGNEQFF.

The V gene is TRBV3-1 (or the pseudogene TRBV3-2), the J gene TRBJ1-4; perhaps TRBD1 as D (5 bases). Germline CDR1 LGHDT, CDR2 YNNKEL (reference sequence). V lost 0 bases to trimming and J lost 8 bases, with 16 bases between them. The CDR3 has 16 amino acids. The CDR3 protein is CASSQDFRALREKLFF. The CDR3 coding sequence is TGTGCCAGCAGCCAAGACTTCAGGGCTCTCCGGGAAAAACTGTTTTTT.

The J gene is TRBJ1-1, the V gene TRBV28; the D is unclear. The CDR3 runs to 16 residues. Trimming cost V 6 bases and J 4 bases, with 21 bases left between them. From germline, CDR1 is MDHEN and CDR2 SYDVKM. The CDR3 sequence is CASRFMWAGKGTEAFF. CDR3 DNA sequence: TGTGCCAGCAGGTTCATGTGGGCGGGAAAGGGCACTGAAGCTTTCTTT.

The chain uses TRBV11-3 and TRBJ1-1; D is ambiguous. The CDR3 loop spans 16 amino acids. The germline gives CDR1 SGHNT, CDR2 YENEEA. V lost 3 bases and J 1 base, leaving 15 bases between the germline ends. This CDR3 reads CASSFRFQAPNTEAFF. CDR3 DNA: TGTGCCAGCAGCTTCCGATTCCAGGCCCCGAACACTGAAGCTTTCTTT.

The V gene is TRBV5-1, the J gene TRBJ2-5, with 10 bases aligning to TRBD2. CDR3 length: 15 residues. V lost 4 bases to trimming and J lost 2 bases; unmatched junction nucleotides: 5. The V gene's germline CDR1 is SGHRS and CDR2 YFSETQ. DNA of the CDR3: TGCGCCAGCAGCACCACACTAGCGGGGCAAGAGACCCAGTACTTC. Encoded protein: CASSTTLAGQETQYF.

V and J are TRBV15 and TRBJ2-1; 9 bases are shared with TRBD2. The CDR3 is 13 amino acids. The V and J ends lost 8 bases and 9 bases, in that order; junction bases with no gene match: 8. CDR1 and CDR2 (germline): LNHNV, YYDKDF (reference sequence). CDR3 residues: CATLGLAPGEQFF. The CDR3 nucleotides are TGTGCCACCCTGGGACTAGCCCCAGGTGAGCAGTTCTTC. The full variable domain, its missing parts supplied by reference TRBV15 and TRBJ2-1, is DAMVIQNPRYQVTQFGKPVTLSCSQTLNHNVMYWYQQKSSQAPKLLFHYYDKDFNNEADTPDNFQSRRPNTSFCFLDIRSPGLGDTAMYLCATLGLAPGEQFFGPGTRLTVL.

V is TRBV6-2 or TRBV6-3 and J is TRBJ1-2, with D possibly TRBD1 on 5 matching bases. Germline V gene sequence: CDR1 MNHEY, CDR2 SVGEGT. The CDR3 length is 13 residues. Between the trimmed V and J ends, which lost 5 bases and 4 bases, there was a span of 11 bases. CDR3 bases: TGTGCCAGCAGTCCCGACAGCCCCTATGGCTACACCTTC. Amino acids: CASSPDSPYGYTF.

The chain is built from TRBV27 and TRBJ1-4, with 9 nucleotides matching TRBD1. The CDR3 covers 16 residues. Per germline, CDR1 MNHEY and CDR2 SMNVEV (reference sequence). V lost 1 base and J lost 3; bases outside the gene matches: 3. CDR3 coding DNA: TGTGCCAGCAGTTTATTCGGGGACAGGGCTAATGAAAAACTGTTTTTT. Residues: CASSLFGDRANEKLFF. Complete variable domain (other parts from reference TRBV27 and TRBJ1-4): EAQVTQNPRYLITVTGKKLTVTCSQNMNHEYMSWYRQDPGLGLRQIYYSMNVEVTDKGDVPEGYKVSRKEKRNFPLILESPSPNQTSLYFCASSLFGDRANEKLFFGSGTQLSVL.

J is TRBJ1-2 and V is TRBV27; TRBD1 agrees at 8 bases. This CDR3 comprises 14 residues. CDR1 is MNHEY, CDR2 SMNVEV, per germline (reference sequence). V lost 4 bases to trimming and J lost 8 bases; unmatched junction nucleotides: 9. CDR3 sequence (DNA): TGTGCCAGCAGTTCCGGGACAGGAGCGCGAGGCTACACCTTC. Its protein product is CASSSGTGARGYTF.

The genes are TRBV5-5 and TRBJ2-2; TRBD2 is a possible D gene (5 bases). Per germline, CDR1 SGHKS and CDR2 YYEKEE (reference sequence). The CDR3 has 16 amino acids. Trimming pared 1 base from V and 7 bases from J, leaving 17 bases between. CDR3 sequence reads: CASSLWGAGLSGELFF. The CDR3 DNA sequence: TGTGCCAGCAGCTTGTGGGGAGCCGGGCTGAGCGGGGAGCTGTTTTTT.